One and the same sample provided the 22 T cell receptor beta chains below, sequenced in a study of cytomegalovirus exposure and HLA in healthy donors. The PCR employed 60 Vbeta primers together with 13 Jbeta primers. Data came from immunoSEQ multiplex PCR; TCRdb stores just in-frame clones and leaves some out. The profile shows approximately 220,000 clones, roughly 79% of them singletons. The sample consisted of PBMCs. The receptors were gathered from a male donor in good health and CMV-seronegative.

CDR3 amino acids: CASSLSQGYGYTF. CDR3 nucleotide sequence: TGCGCCAGCAGCTTGAGTCAGGGATATGGCTACACCTTC. The chain links TRBV5-1 to TRBJ1-2; a possible D gene is TRBD1 (5 bases). V lost 1 base, J lost 5 bases, and 9 bases lay in between. The CDR3 has 13 amino acids. Germline V gives CDR1 SGHRS, CDR2 YFSETQ.

J is TRBJ2-2 and V is TRBV7-6; D perhaps matches TRBD1 (5 bases). V dropped 10 bases and J dropped 7 bases, with 16 bases sitting between them. CDR3 length: 13 residues. Germline V CDR1 and CDR2: SGHVS, FNYEAQ. CDR3 residues: CATKGRVGGELFF. The CDR3 DNA is TGTGCCACAAAAGGCAGGGTGGGCGGGGAGCTGTTTTTT.

The rearrangement joins TRBV5-1 to TRBJ2-1; a weak D match, TRBD2 (5 bases). CDR3 length: 16 amino acids. Germline-derived CDR1 and CDR2 are SGHRS and YFSETQ. Trimming stripped 0 bases from V and 9 bases from J, with 19 bases between. CDR3 sequence (DNA): TGCGCCAGCAGCTTGGCCTTAGGCTCGCGGGTTGGTGAGCAGTTCTTC. Translating it yields CASSLALGSRVGEQFF.

This clone was found a few times. The junction differs from germline at one of its ends, possibly a read error. This chain joins TRBV11-2 and TRBJ2-3; 10 nucleotides line up with TRBD1. Germline V lookup: CDR1 SGHAT, CDR2 FQNNGV. The CDR3 totals 12 residues. CDR3 region: CASSLYSGQGRF. DNA for the CDR3: TGTGCCAGCAGCTTATATTCGGGACAGGGGCGTTTT.

There are a few counts of this clone. The rearrangement uses TRBV7-9 and TRBJ1-2, with TRBD1 matching over 8 bases. Losses at the gene ends were 4 bases for V and 7 bases for J; bases not matched to a gene: 8. Germline lookup yields CDR1 SEHNR and CDR2 FQNEAQ (reference sequence). The CDR3 has 14 residues. The CDR3 reads CASSSGQGLPGYTF. CDR3 DNA: TGTGCCAGCAGCTCAGGACAGGGCCTCCCTGGCTACACCTTC.

This rearrangement joins TRBV15 to TRBJ2-1, with D possibly TRBD1 on 5 matching bases. V was clipped by 2 bases and J by 2 bases, with 10 bases between them. Germline loops: CDR1 LNHNV, CDR2 YYDKDF (reference sequence). The CDR3 runs to 15 residues. CDR3 bases: TGTGCCACCAGCAGAAAACAGGTGCCCTACAATGAGCAGTTCTTC. This sequence encodes CATSRKQVPYNEQFF.

The chain combines TRBV4-3 with TRBJ2-7, with a possible D match to TRBD2 (6 bases). Germline CDR1 LGHNA, CDR2 YSLEER. The CDR3 loop spans 15 amino acids. Trimming took 3 bases from V and 2 from J, leaving 14 bases between them. In nucleotides, the CDR3 is TGCGCCAGCAGCCAGACGCGGGACCCACCCTACGAGCAGTACTTC. This translates into CASSQTRDPPYEQYF.

The chain employs TRBV29-1 and TRBJ1-1; 9 bases match TRBD1. Per germline, CDR1 SQVTM and CDR2 ANQGSEA. With 6 bases clipped from V and 5 bases from J, the junction kept 4 bases outside the gene matches. The CDR3 contains 12 residues. CDR3 loop: CSVNRGHTEAFF. The CDR3 DNA reads as TGCAGCGTGAACAGGGGGCATACTGAAGCTTTCTTT.

V is TRBV5-3 and J is TRBJ1-2; D not certain. TRBV5-3 is an open reading frame, and its role is uncertain. The CDR3 contains 14 residues. Between the trimmed V and J ends, which lost 0 bases and 1 base, there was a span of 7 bases. As DNA, the CDR3 is TGTGCCAGAAGCTTGGGCAGTTTTAACTATGGCTACACCTTC. This sequence encodes CARSLGSFNYGYTF.

This chain links TRBV18 with TRBJ2-1; 9 positions agree with TRBD2. The V and J ends lost 1 base and 1 base, in that order; junction bases with no gene match: 8. The CDR3 covers 18 residues. Germline values: CDR1 KGHSH, CDR2 LQKENI. CDR3 DNA: TGTGCCAGCTCACCACGGACCGTGGCGGGGGGGTCCTACAATGAGCAGTTCTTC. Protein product: CASSPRTVAGGSYNEQFF.

The chain uses TRBV7-2 and TRBJ2-7; possible D gene TRBD2, 7 bases. Germline CDR1 and CDR2: SGHTA and FQGNSA. Trimming shortened V by 1 base and J by 6 bases, and 19 bases separated the two germline ends. The CDR3 sequence is 16 residues long. CDR3 nucleotides: TGTGCCAGCAGCTTAGGGGTGGGGGGGGCGCGGGGCGAGCAGTACTTC. It translates to CASSLGVGGARGEQYF.

This clone was counted only a few times. The chain links TRBV6-1 to TRBJ2-1; D may be TRBD2 (6 bases). V was clipped by 1 base and J by 4 bases, with 11 bases between them. Germline V gene sequence: CDR1 MNHNS, CDR2 SASEGT. CDR3 length: 15 residues. Written as DNA, the CDR3 is TGTGCCAGCAGTGAAGGGCTAGCGCAGTACAATGAGCAGTTCTTC. Protein sequence: CASSEGLAQYNEQFF.

This sequence joins TRBV6-5 and TRBJ2-7; possibly TRBD2 for D (7 bases). The CDR3 totals 14 residues. Germline CDR1 reads MNHEY; CDR2 reads SVGAGI. V lost 0 bases and J lost 6, with 12 bases in between. CDR3 DNA sequence: TGTGCCAGCAGTTACTCGGGGGGGCTAGGCGAGCAGTACTTC. It specifies CASSYSGGLGEQYF.

The chain recombines TRBV27 with TRBJ1-2; 10 bases map to TRBD1. V shed 7 bases, J shed 7 bases, and the junction held 6 bases outside the gene matches. Germline CDR1 and CDR2: MNHEY and SMNVEV (reference sequence). This CDR3 contains 13 residues. CDR3 sequence reads: CASTPGQGLGYTF. CDR3 sequence (DNA): TGTGCCAGCACCCCGGGACAGGGGCTTGGCTACACCTTC.

V gene TRBV2 combines with J gene TRBJ1-6; TRBD1 is a possible D gene (5 bases). Germline CDR1 and CDR2: SNHLY and FYNNEI. The CDR3 is 13 amino acids. V lost 6 bases, J lost 5 bases, and 8 bases lay in between. The CDR3 DNA is TGTGCCAGCAGCAGGGAACATAATTCACCCCTCCACTTT. Its translation: CASSREHNSPLHF.

The rearrangement links TRBV27 to TRBJ2-7, with D maybe TRBD1 (6 bases). The CDR3 is 16 amino acids. V lost 6 bases, J lost 2 bases, and 20 bases lay in between. CDR1 is MNHEY, CDR2 SMNVEV, per germline (reference sequence). DNA for the CDR3: TGTGCCAGCAGGTTGTTTCTGGCAGGGGCCCCCTACGAGCAGTACTTC. It translates to CASRLFLAGAPYEQYF.

This sequence joins TRBV7-9 and TRBJ1-6; TRBD1 matches 11 bases. The CDR3 length is 16 residues. With 4 bases clipped from V and 9 bases from J, the junction kept 8 bases outside the gene matches. In germline, CDR1 is SEHNR, CDR2 FQNEAQ (reference sequence). The CDR3 sequence: CASSSWDRGKGSPLHF. CDR3 in DNA: TGTGCCAGCAGCTCATGGGACAGGGGGAAAGGTTCACCCCTCCACTTT.

The CDR3: CAWRQSSSYEQYF. For the CDR3, the DNA is TGTGCCTGGAGACAGTCCTCTTCCTACGAGCAGTACTTC. The genes are TRBV30 and TRBJ2-7; no clear D gene. V lost 3 bases and J 1 base, leaving 10 bases between the germline ends. The CDR3 has 13 amino acids. Germline lookup yields CDR1 GTSNPN and CDR2 SVGIG (reference sequence).

The chain is built from TRBV27 and TRBJ1-6; 8 bases fit TRBD1. The CDR3 extends over 16 amino acids. Germline trimming cut 3 bases from V and 7 bases from J; bases unmatched to any gene: 8. CDR1 and CDR2 (germline): MNHEY, SMNVEV (reference sequence). The CDR3 DNA reads TGTGCCAGCAGTTTGACCCCAGGGGGCTTGAATTCACCCCTCCACTTT. This sequence encodes CASSLTPGGLNSPLHF.

The chain uses TRBV25-1 and TRBJ2-7; maybe TRBD2 (6 bases). CDR1 is MGHDK and CDR2 is SYGVNS in the germline V gene. The V end lost 8 bases, the J end lost 1 base, and 9 bases lay between the germline ends. The length of the CDR3 is 12 residues. As DNA, the CDR3 is TGTGCCAGCCTCGGGGGATCCTACGAGCAGTACTTC. Protein sequence: CASLGGSYEQYF.

The V call is TRBV6-1, the J call TRBJ2-3; 8 positions match TRBD1. Trimming removed 5 bases from V and 4 bases from J; junction bases left unmatched: 5. The CDR3 runs to 14 residues. Germline V gene lookup returns CDR1 MNHNS and CDR2 SASEGT. CDR3 protein: CASSRGQGPDTQYF. CDR3 coding DNA: TGTGCCAGCAGTCGTGGACAGGGCCCAGATACGCAGTATTTT.

The chain combines TRBV5-6 with TRBJ2-7; D is undetermined. Germline-derived CDR1 and CDR2 are SGHDT and YYEEEE. The CDR3 sequence is 14 residues long. Trimming left V 0 bases short and J 0 bases short, with 7 bases between. CDR3 sequence (DNA): TGTGCCAGCAGCTTGGGTAGTGCCTCCTACGAGCAGTACTTC. Protein sequence: CASSLGSASYEQYF. The full variable domain, in which reference TRBV5-6 and TRBJ2-7 provide the parts outside the CDR3, is DAGVTQSPTHLIKTRGQQVTLRCSPKSGHDTVSWYQQALGQGPQFIFQYYEEEERQRGNFPDRFSGHQFPNYSSELNVNALLLGDSALYLCASSLGSASYEQYFGPGTRLTVT.